The TCR beta chain described here comes from a study of T cells after posttransplantation cyclophosphamide. This clone has a count of ten or more. Antigen: not known. Regarding the study as a whole: Blood and skin or GI T cell repertoires showed limited TRB overlap. After PTCy, TRB diversity resembled that of CNI/methotrexate controls.

Profiling relied on immunoSEQ multiplex PCR, and the TCRdb table lists in-frame clones only, not all of them. The record shows about 40,000 clones for this sample, with no singletons present. V shed 6 bases, J shed 5 bases, and the junction held 17 bases outside the gene matches. Looked up from germline, CDR1 is SEHNR and CDR2 is FQNEAQ (reference sequence). The CDR3 contains 19 residues. Sequenced input: PBMCs. The chain is built from TRBV7-9 and TRBJ2-2; 11 bases map to TRBD1. The clonotype comes from a woman aged 45-65 years in good health and a related stem cell transplant donor. The CDR3 DNA reads as TGTGCCAGCAGACCCCGCCAATCGGGACAGGGGGGATATACCGGGGAGCTGTTTTTT. It yields the protein CASRPRQSGQGGYTGELFF.